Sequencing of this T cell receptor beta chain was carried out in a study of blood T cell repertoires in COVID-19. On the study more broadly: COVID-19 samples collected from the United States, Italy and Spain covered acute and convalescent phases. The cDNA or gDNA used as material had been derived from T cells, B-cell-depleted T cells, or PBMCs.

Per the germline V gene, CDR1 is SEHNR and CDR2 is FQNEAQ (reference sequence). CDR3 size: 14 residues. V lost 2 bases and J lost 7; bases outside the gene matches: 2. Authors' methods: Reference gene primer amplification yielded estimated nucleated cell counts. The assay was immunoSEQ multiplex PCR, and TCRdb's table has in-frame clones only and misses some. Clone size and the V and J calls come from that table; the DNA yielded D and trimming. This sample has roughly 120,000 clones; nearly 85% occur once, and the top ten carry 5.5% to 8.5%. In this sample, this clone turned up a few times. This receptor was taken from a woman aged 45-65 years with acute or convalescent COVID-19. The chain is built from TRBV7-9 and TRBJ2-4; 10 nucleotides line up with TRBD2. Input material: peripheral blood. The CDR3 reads CASSLIAGGNIQYF. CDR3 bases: TGTGCCAGCAGCTTAATAGCGGGGGGCAACATTCAGTACTTC.